The 18 T cell receptor beta chains below were found in one sample sequenced in a study of shared clonotypes between healthy human individuals. Data came from immunoSEQ multiplex PCR; TCRdb stores just in-frame clones and leaves some out. The sample holds about 2.4 million clones; roughly 93% are singletons and the top ten take 0.36%. Sequenced sample: naive CD4+ T cells from PBMCs. The subset denotes: CD45RA+ positively selected. These receptors all stem from a man aged 18 to 30 in good health. Some clones in this sample may be carry-over from other donors' samples.

The chain carries TRBV5-4 and TRBJ2-7; 10 bases line up with TRBD2. V lost 2 bases, J lost 5 bases, and 10 bases stayed unmatched. Germline V gene lookup returns CDR1 SGHNT and CDR2 YYREEE (reference sequence). The CDR3 covers 16 residues. The CDR3 reads CASSFFEREGLHEQYF. The DNA for the CDR3 is TGTGCCAGCAGCTTTTTCGAGCGGGAGGGCCTCCACGAGCAGTACTTC.

The count of this clone is one. The chain couples TRBV2 to TRBJ2-7, with D tentatively TRBD2 (5 bases). V lost 4 bases and J 2 bases, leaving 15 bases between the germline ends. This CDR3 region has 15 residues. CDR1 SNHLY and CDR2 FYNNEI come from the germline V gene. This CDR3 is CASSGVGLSTYEQYF. The CDR3 DNA reads TGTGCCAGCAGTGGCGTCGGACTCTCGACCTACGAGCAGTACTTC.

This chain connects TRBV20-1 to TRBJ1-2, with D uncertain. The CDR3 length is 10 residues. Germline V CDR1 and CDR2: DFQATT, SNEGSKA (reference sequence). The V gene lost 5 bases and the J gene lost 8 bases, with 9 bases spanning the gap. In DNA form, the CDR3 reads TGCAGTGCTGTTTATAGAGGCTACACCTTC. Translating gives CSAVYRGYTF.

The CDR3 is CSVEDGKGTAHSSGRAYNEQFF. CDR3 nucleotide sequence: TGCAGCGTTGAAGATGGCAAAGGGACAGCACATTCTAGCGGGAGGGCCTACAATGAGCAGTTCTTC. The genes are TRBV29-1 and TRBJ2-1; 12 positions agree with TRBD2. CDR1 and CDR2 (germline): SQVTM, ANQGSEA. This CDR3 is built from 22 residues. Trimming cost V 0 bases and J 2 bases; bases outside gene matches: 20.

The chain is built from TRBV10-3 and TRBJ1-6; no firm D call. This CDR3 has 15 amino acids. Germline loops: CDR1 ENHRY, CDR2 SYGVKD. Trimming took off 0 bases at V and 8 bases at J, with 11 bases between the two ends. The CDR3 nucleotides read TGTGCCATCAGTGAGTCTGGCCAACCGGATTCACCCCTCCACTTT. Amino acid sequence: CAISESGQPDSPLHF.

V gene TRBV16 combines with J gene TRBJ2-2; a possible D gene is TRBD1 (6 bases). CDR1 KGHSY and CDR2 FQNENV come from the germline V gene. CDR3 size: 15 residues. V lost 5 bases and J 2 bases, leaving 12 bases between the germline ends. The DNA of the CDR3 is TGTGCCAGCAGCGCCGACAGGCCCAACACCGGGGAGCTGTTTTTT. The encoded protein is CASSADRPNTGELFF.

The CDR3 DNA follows: TGTGCCAGCAGCTTTACAGGGGGAGAGACCCAGTACTTC. Its translation is CASSFTGGETQYF. The rearrangement joins TRBV11-1 to TRBJ2-5, with 8 nucleotides matching TRBD1. CDR3 length: 13 amino acids. V trimming: 3 bases; J trimming: 4 bases; junction bases outside the gene matches: 1. CDR1 SGHAT and CDR2 FQDESV come from the germline V gene (reference sequence). The full variable domain, completed using reference TRBV11-1 and TRBJ2-5, is EAEVAQSPRYKITEKSQAVAFWCDPISGHATLYWYRQILGQGPELLVQFQDESVVDDSQLPKDRFSAERLKGVDSTLKIQPAELGDSAMYLCASSFTGGETQYFGPGTRLLVL.

This clone was seen only once. V gene TRBV27 combines with J gene TRBJ2-5; D unclear. This CDR3 region has 11 residues. V was clipped by 9 bases and J by 5 bases, with 10 bases between them. Germline V gene sequence: CDR1 MNHEY, CDR2 SMNVEV (reference sequence). CDR3 residues: CASGRMETQYF. For the CDR3, the DNA is TGTGCCAGTGGTCGTATGGAGACCCAGTACTTC.

The V call is TRBV27, the J call TRBJ1-6; no definite D call. This CDR3 region has 12 residues. Trimming took 3 bases from V and 7 from J, leaving 4 bases between them. From germline, CDR1 is MNHEY and CDR2 SMNVEV (reference sequence). CDR3 coding DNA: TGTGCCAGCAGTTTCAAGAATTCACCCCTCCACTTT. This encodes CASSFKNSPLHF.

The chain carries TRBV18 and TRBJ2-1; no definite D call. The length of the CDR3 is 15 residues. V lost 3 bases, J lost 7 bases, and 16 bases lay in between. Germline CDR1 and CDR2: KGHSH and LQKENI. CDR3 sequence (DNA): TGTGCCAGCTCACCTCTGGCCCGACCTCGGAATGAGCAGTTCTTC. The encoded protein is CASSPLARPRNEQFF. Full variable domain (remainder filled in from reference TRBV18 and TRBJ2-1): NAGVMQNPRHLVRRRGQEARLRCSPMKGHSHVYWYRQLPEEGLKFMVYLQKENIIDESGMPKERFSAEFPKEGPSILRIQQVVRGDSAAYFCASSPLARPRNEQFFGPGTRLTVL.

The sample holds one count of this clone. The CDR3 DNA follows: TGTGCCAGCAGCCTCGAGACAGGGGGCAGGGAGACCCAGTACTTC. This translates into CASSLETGGRETQYF. The V gene is TRBV5-5, the J gene TRBJ2-5, with 10 bases fitting TRBD1. V shed 4 bases, J shed 5 bases, and the junction held 8 bases outside the gene matches. The V gene's germline CDR1 is SGHKS and CDR2 YYEKEE (reference sequence). This CDR3 contains 15 residues.

With respect to this clone: Other nucleotide sequences from this sample produce the same CDR3. This chain connects TRBV7-6 to TRBJ2-7; 9 bases align to TRBD2. Trimming took 3 bases from V and 6 from J; bases not matched to a gene: 6. CDR1 is SGHVS and CDR2 is FNYEAQ in the germline V gene. This CDR3 has 14 residues. The CDR3 region has the DNA TGTGCCAGCAGCTTGGAAGCGGGAGGCGGCGAGCAGTACTTC. It codes for CASSLEAGGGEQYF.

The chain carries TRBV5-1 and TRBJ2-5, with D possibly being TRBD1 (5 bases). The CDR3 has 13 amino acids. The V end lost 1 base, the J end lost 3 bases, and 7 bases lay between the germline ends. Germline CDR1 reads SGHRS; CDR2 reads YFSETQ. Here the CDR3 reads CASSLRREETQYF. CDR3 coding DNA: TGCGCCAGCAGCTTGCGCAGGGAAGAGACCCAGTACTTC.

The chain combines TRBV7-8 with TRBJ1-2, with 9 bases aligning to TRBD1. Per the germline V gene, CDR1 is SGHVS and CDR2 is FQNEAQ. The CDR3 spans 15 residues. The trim removed 0 bases at V and 2 bases at J, leaving 1 base unmatched. CDR3 in amino acids: CASSLATGGNYGYTF. CDR3 bases: TGTGCCAGCAGCTTAGCTACAGGGGGCAACTATGGCTACACCTTC. The full variable domain, with the rest looked up from reference TRBV7-8 and TRBJ1-2, is GAGVSQSPRYKVAKRGQDVALRCDPISGHVSLFWYQQALGQGPEFLTYFQNEAQLDKSGLPSDRFFAERPEGSVSTLKIQRTQQEDSAVYLCASSLATGGNYGYTFGSGTRLTVV.

V usage is TRBV9 and J usage is TRBJ2-1; D ambiguous. CDR3 length: 14 amino acids. V lost 4 bases and J lost 8, with 16 bases in between. In germline, CDR1 is SGDLS, CDR2 YYNGEE. Here the CDR3 reads CASSQSSFADEQFF. The DNA of the CDR3 is TGTGCCAGCAGCCAGAGTAGTTTCGCCGATGAGCAGTTCTTC.

The chain employs TRBV5-1 and TRBJ1-4; 9 bases agree with TRBD1. CDR1 and CDR2 from the germline V gene are SGHRS and YFSETQ. Germline trimming cut 7 bases from V and 8 bases from J; bases unmatched to any gene: 12. The CDR3 is made up of 15 amino acids. In nucleotides, the CDR3 is TGCGCCAGCCACAAAACAGGGGGCGTTGAAGAAAAACTGTTTTTT. This sequence encodes CASHKTGGVEEKLFF.

The V call is TRBV21-1, the J call TRBJ2-7; TRBD2, as called in the table, went unchecked against the DNA. TRBV21-1 is annotated as a pseudogene. The CDR3 is 11 residues long. The CDR3, as DNA: TGTGCCAGCAGCAGTAACTACGAGCAGTACTTC. Its translation: CASSSNYEQYF.

CDR3 sequence: CASRNWGQPYEQYF. The CDR3 DNA sequence: TGTGCCAGCAGGAATTGGGGACAGCCCTACGAGCAGTACTTC. The chain joins TRBV28 to TRBJ2-7; TRBD1 matches 7 bases. The CDR3 extends over 14 amino acids. V lost 6 bases to trimming and J lost 2 bases; unmatched junction nucleotides: 7. Germline V CDR1 and CDR2: MDHEN, SYDVKM.